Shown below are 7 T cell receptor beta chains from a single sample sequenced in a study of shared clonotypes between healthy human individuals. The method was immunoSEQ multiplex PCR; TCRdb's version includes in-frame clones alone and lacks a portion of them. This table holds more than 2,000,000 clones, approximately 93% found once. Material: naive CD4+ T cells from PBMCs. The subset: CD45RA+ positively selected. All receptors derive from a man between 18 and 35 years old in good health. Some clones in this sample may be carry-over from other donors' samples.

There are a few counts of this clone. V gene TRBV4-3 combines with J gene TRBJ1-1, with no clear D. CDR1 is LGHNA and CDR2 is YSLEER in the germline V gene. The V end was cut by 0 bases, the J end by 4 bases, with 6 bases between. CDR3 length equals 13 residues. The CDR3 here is CASSQEEGTEAFF. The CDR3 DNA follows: TGCGCCAGCAGCCAAGAAGAGGGCACTGAAGCTTTCTTT.

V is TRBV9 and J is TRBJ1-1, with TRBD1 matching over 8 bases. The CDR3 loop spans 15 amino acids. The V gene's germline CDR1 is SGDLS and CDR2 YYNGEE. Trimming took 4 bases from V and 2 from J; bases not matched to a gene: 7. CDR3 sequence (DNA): TGTGCCAGCAGCTGGACAGGGACAACTAACACTGAAGCTTTCTTT. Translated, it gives CASSWTGTTNTEAFF.

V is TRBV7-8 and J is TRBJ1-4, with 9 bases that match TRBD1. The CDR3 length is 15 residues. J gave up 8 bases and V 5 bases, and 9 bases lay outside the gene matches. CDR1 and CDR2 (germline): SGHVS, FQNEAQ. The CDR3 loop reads CASSPIRQGGEKLFF. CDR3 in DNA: TGTGCCAGCAGCCCAATCCGACAGGGGGGCGAAAAACTGTTTTTT.

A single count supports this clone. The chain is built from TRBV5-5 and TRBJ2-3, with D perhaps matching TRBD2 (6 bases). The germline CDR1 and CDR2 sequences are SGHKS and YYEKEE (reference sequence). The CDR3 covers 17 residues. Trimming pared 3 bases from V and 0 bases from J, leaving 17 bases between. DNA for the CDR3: TGTGCCAGCAGCTCTCCGGTAGCGGCACTTAGCACAGATACGCAGTATTTT. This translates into CASSSPVAALSTDTQYF.

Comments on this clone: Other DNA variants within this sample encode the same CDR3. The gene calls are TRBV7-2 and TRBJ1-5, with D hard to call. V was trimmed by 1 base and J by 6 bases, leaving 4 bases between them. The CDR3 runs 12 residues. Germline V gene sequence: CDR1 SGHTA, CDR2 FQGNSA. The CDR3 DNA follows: TGTGCCAGCAGCTTAGAGGGTCAGCCCCAGCATTTT. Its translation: CASSLEGQPQHF.

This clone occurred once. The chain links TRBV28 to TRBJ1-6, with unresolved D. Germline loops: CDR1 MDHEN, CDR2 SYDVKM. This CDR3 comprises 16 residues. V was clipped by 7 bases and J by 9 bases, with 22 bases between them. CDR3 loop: CASTENTGRRRSPLHF. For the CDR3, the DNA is TGTGCCAGCACCGAGAACACGGGGAGGCGGCGTTCACCCCTCCACTTT. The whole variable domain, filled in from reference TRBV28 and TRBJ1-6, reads DVKVTQSSRYLVKRTGEKVFLECVQDMDHENMFWYRQDPGLGLRLIYFSYDVKMKEKGDIPEGYSVSREKKERFSLILESASTNQTSMYLCASTENTGRRRSPLHFGNGTRLTVT.

The chain's CDR3 is CASSYWTDSYEQYF. CDR3 DNA sequence: TGTGCCAGCAGCTACTGGACCGACTCCTACGAGCAGTACTTC. The rearrangement uses TRBV7-2 and TRBJ2-7; D not resolved. V shed 4 bases and J shed 0 bases, with 10 bases lying between them. The CDR3 loop spans 14 amino acids. The germline V gene encodes CDR1 SGHTA and CDR2 FQGNSA.